This T cell receptor (beta chain) was captured by sequencing in a study of T cell responses to AZD1222 COVID-19 vaccine (dated by TCRdb to the early 2020s). Notes on the research overall: AZD1222 recipients given second doses at about 4 weeks or at about 12 weeks were pooled, since spike-specific TCR depth and breadth were not found to differ between the two schedules. TCR sequencing was performed for 233 trial participants, of whom about 210 were given two doses of AZD1222 and around 26 were given two doses of MenACWY control vaccine. Trial participants were enrolled into age subgroups of 18-55, 56-69 and 70-plus years, which contained around 140, 26 and 57 TCR-sequenced participants, respectively.

The time point label here, explained by the study, means: baseline before first vaccination. Vaccinee samples came from UK trials COV001 and COV002, including a single-blind randomized controlled phase 2/3 trial of AZD1222 (ChAdOx1 nCoV-19) in healthy adults. For TCRbeta chain sequencing, PBMC samples were collected from trial participants at day 0 and at day 28 after the second dose. The research as a whole found: A significant rise in spike-specific TCR breadth and depth was observed after two AZD1222 doses relative to day 0 and relative to MenACWY recipients. Only 5 to 7 AZD1222 recipients were SARS-CoV-2 seropositive at baseline, limiting conclusions about previously exposed vaccinees. Epitopes outside the regions mutated in the B.1.351 and B.1.1.7 variants were reportedly recognized by nearly half of the unique spike-specific TCRs. No day 14 peak-response samples were available, so repertoires were characterized only after the peak T cell response. Most participants were white British and females outnumbered males, and the authors suggested that clonal diversity may have been underestimated. CD4 TCRs associated with the vaccine covered the entire spike protein, and the dominant responses were in regions 160-218 and 743-854. In the small 56-69-year group, the increase in depth fell short of significance, most likely because of low power.

CDR1 and CDR2, per the germline V gene, are MNHNS and SASEGT. V is shortened by 2 bases, J by 7 bases, and the region joining them spans 9 bases. The CDR3 measures 13 amino acids from cysteine to phenylalanine. This entry keeps only the CDR3 DNA: 39 bases, framed from base 1. With respect to this clone: This clone's antigen is unknown. No much larger clone is present one base from it, and per-base qualities are unavailable.

The CDR3 regions of human TCRbeta chains were subjected to immunosequencing. For the original study's pipeline: Repertoire TCRs were checked for matches against a reference library of SARS-CoV-2-specific TCRs that had been generated using the MIRA antigen-specificity platform. Breadth was defined as the fraction of unique TCRs that were SARS-CoV-2-associated. Depth was defined as the fraction of total T cells that were SARS-CoV-2-associated. Using the MIRA data, each spike-specific TCR was mapped to the spike region that the TCR reacts to and placed in a CD4 or CD8 class. Log10-transformed breadth and depth values were compared by one-way ANOVA with Sidak's multiple comparisons tests. Held by TCRdb, this immuneACCESS table contains in-frame sequences only and omits some clones. Under half of the omission traces to an unresolved V gene where checked; the cause of the rest is unknown. V, J and clone size reflect that table, while D and trimming were determined from the DNA. Recorded for this sample are 90,000 to 150,000 clones; less than 90% of them occurred a single time. The top ten constitute roughly 2.3% of the sample.

This receptor was identified in an adult in good health. This specimen consisted of peripheral blood, obtained on day 0 of AZD1222 vaccination. Recombination connected TRBV6-1 to TRBJ2-1, with no confident D gene call. The nucleotide sequence is TGTGCCAGCAGTGAACGGTGGGGAAATGAGCAGTTCTTC. It specifies CASSERWGNEQFF.